This record looks at one T cell receptor beta chain sequence and its context. The data derive from a study of technical replicates of blood from a handful of donors. The protocol was immunoSEQ multiplex PCR, while the TCRdb copy is restricted to in-frame clones and leaves out a portion. The sample shows fewer than 75,000 clones, 93% of them seen only once. Deletions cut 0 bases from V and 4 bases from J, with 8 bases between. Germline assignment: CDR1 SGDLS and CDR2 YYNGEE. This CDR3 contains 14 residues. The source is a human donor in good health. J is TRBJ2-4 and V is TRBV9; TRBD1 might be the D (5 bases). Sample: T cells isolated from PBMCs. The CDR3, as DNA: TGTGCCAGCAGCGTAGCGACAGAGAAAAACATTCAGTACTTC. This encodes CASSVATEKNIQYF.